This T cell receptor beta chain was captured in a study of shared clonotypes between healthy human individuals. The CDR3 length is 15 residues. Germline CDR1 reads SGHAT; CDR2 reads FQNNGV. J lost 2 bases, V lost 1 base, and 4 bases had no gene match. Deep was the level at which the assay was run. It was across several immunoSEQ plates that each subset's genomic DNA was evenly split. PCR replicates performed on unsorted PBMC used approximately 320 ng DNA, 30,000 or so T cell genomes. Some clones are missing from TCRdb's copy, which holds only in-frame ones; the method was immunoSEQ multiplex PCR. The table includes 470,000 or so clones, about 85% detected once. Recent acute infections and vaccinations were absent in the healthy HIV-negative adult donors.

The clonotype originates from a woman aged 40 to 50 in good health. Some clones in this sample may be carry-over from other donors' samples. The chain recombines TRBV11-2 with TRBJ2-7, with 8 bases fitting TRBD1. Sequenced: PBMCs. CDR3 in DNA: TGTGCCAGCAGCTTAGCCGGGACAGGTCCCTACGAGCAGTACTTC. Encoded protein: CASSLAGTGPYEQYF.